This T cell receptor (beta chain) comes out of a study of cytomegalovirus exposure and HLA in healthy donors. The CDR3 covers 18 residues. V was shortened by 0 bases and J by 8 bases, with 25 bases between the two germline ends. Germline assignment: CDR1 KGHSH and CDR2 LQKENI. A multiplex PCR was run with 60 Vbeta primers and 13 Jbeta primers. Produced via immunoSEQ multiplex PCR; TCRdb's table is partial and in-frame only. This sample has some 250,000 clones, with around 81% found just once. This TCR derives from a woman in her fifties or sixties in good health and CMV-seropositive. The chain combines TRBV18 with TRBJ1-2; weak D call: TRBD1 (6 bases). The sequencing input was PBMCs. This chain's CDR3 is CASSPPVRTATSGWGYTF. In DNA form, the CDR3 reads TGTGCCAGCTCACCACCTGTAAGGACAGCGACTTCAGGGTGGGGCTACACCTTC.